The next 7 T cell receptor beta chains were all read from a single sample in a study of blood T cell repertoires in COVID-19. Assay used: immunoSEQ multiplex PCR; TCRdb lists only in-frame clones, some missing. The repertoire consists of 65,000 to 90,000 clones, with roughly nine tenths occurring once and the leading ten covering more than 8%. Input material: peripheral blood. These receptors all come from a man over 45 with acute or convalescent COVID-19.

The chain carries TRBV28 and TRBJ1-6; D uncertain. Between the trimmed V and J ends, which lost 6 bases and 8 bases, there was a span of 8 bases. In germline, CDR1 is MDHEN, CDR2 SYDVKM. The CDR3 loop spans 12 amino acids. CDR3 protein: CASRYGDSPLHF. As DNA, the CDR3 is TGTGCCAGCAGATACGGGGATTCACCCCTCCACTTT.

The chain links TRBV12-3 or TRBV12-4 to TRBJ1-3; D remains unclear. Between the trimmed V and J ends, which lost 7 bases and 4 bases, there was a span of 5 bases. The CDR3 is made up of 11 amino acids. The CDR3 DNA follows: TGTGCCAGCACGGGGGGAAACACCATATATTTT. Translating gives CASTGGNTIYF.

This clone appeared a single time. This chain connects TRBV7-8 to TRBJ1-3; 8 nucleotides line up with TRBD1. V was clipped by 7 bases and J by 0 bases; unmatched bases: 2. The CDR3 runs 14 residues. Germline CDR1 SGHVS, CDR2 FQNEAQ. The DNA for the CDR3 is TGTGCCAGCAAAGACAGGGGCTCTGGAAACACCATATATTTT. It codes for CASKDRGSGNTIYF. The entire variable domain, with the rest obtained from reference TRBV7-8 and TRBJ1-3, is as follows: GAGVSQSPRYKVAKRGQDVALRCDPISGHVSLFWYQQALGQGPEFLTYFQNEAQLDKSGLPSDRFFAERPEGSVSTLKIQRTQQEDSAVYLCASKDRGSGNTIYFGEGSWLTVV.

The chain couples TRBV7-2 to TRBJ2-5, with 11 bases that match TRBD1. CDR1 and CDR2 (germline): SGHTA, FQGNSA. The CDR3 runs to 17 residues. V lost 0 bases to trimming and J lost 2 bases; unmatched junction nucleotides: 5. CDR3 protein: CASSLAGQGVPQETQYF. The CDR3 DNA reads as TGTGCCAGCAGCTTAGCGGGACAGGGGGTACCGCAAGAGACCCAGTACTTC.

V usage is TRBV4-2 and J usage is TRBJ1-1, with D possibly TRBD1 on 6 matching bases. The length of the CDR3 is 16 residues. Trimming stripped 1 base from V and 3 bases from J, with 15 bases between. CDR1 is LGHNA and CDR2 is YNFKEQ in the germline V gene. The CDR3 sequence: CASSQGNQGRDTEAFF. CDR3 bases: TGTGCCAGCAGCCAAGGAAATCAGGGGCGCGACACTGAAGCTTTCTTT.

The chain joins TRBV6-5 to TRBJ1-2; D not resolved. The V gene lost 0 bases and the J gene lost 4 bases, with 12 bases spanning the gap. Germline CDR1 and CDR2: MNHEY and SVGAGI. The CDR3 has 15 amino acids. The chain's CDR3 is CASSYSNRPTYGYTF. For the CDR3, the DNA is TGTGCCAGCAGTTACTCGAACAGACCGACCTATGGCTACACCTTC.

J is TRBJ2-3 and V is TRBV2; 12 nucleotides line up with TRBD2. Per the germline V gene, CDR1 is SNHLY and CDR2 is FYNNEI. This CDR3 contains 16 residues. The V and J ends lost 5 bases and 8 bases, in that order; junction bases with no gene match: 11. The CDR3 sequence: CASSTTTSGGRGTQYF. In DNA form, the CDR3 reads TGTGCCAGCAGTACAACCACTAGCGGGGGGAGGGGTACGCAGTATTTT.